This T cell receptor beta chain came from a study of cytomegalovirus exposure and HLA in healthy donors. The approximately 120-subject validation cohort, separate from the 666-subject first cohort, included the donors. This clone was picked up many times. Its antigen remains unknown. General study findings and limits: The study recorded 160 or so TCR beta chains that were cytomegalovirus-associated. The classifier was said to identify cytomegalovirus status with high specificity and sensitivity. Rare TCR sequences dominated, though some public TCRs recurred in many donors.

The CDR3 is 12 amino acids. Per the germline V gene, CDR1 is SEHNR and CDR2 is FQNEAQ (reference sequence). V lost 5 bases and J 2 bases, leaving 5 bases between the germline ends. Produced via immunoSEQ multiplex PCR; TCRdb's table is partial and in-frame only. Altogether 150,000 to 200,000 clones are present, 85% being singletons, with the ten largest covering about 15%. This sequence joins TRBV7-9 and TRBJ2-3, with D uncertain. The clonotype comes from a young man in good health and CMV-seropositive. What was sequenced was PBMCs. The CDR3 region is CASSHFTDTQYF. CDR3 nucleotides: TGTGCCAGCAGCCACTTCACAGATACGCAGTATTTT. Together with reference TRBV7-9 and TRBJ2-3, the CDR3 gives the full variable domain: DTGVSQNPRHKITKRGQNVTFRCDPISEHNRLYWYRQTLGQGPEFLTYFQNEAQLEKSRLLSDRFSAERPKGSFSTLEIQRTEQGDSAMYLCASSHFTDTQYFGPGTRLTVL.